Each of the 14 T cell receptor beta chains below was sequenced from the same sample in a study of blood T cell repertoires in COVID-19 (dated by TCRdb to the early 2020s). The library relied on the immunoSEQ multiplex PCR assay. The immuneACCESS repertoire file appears here via TCRdb, limited to in-frame rearrangements. These files lack a portion of the clones; in checked studies, under half of the deficit traces to unresolved V genes, and the cause of the others is not known. Present in this sample are about 210,000 clones, roughly 87% of which were seen just once. Clones ranked in the top ten supply 9% to 12% of the sample. Material: PBMCs or T cells enriched from blood (not recorded which). These receptors were taken from a man younger than 35 with acute COVID-19.

The V call is TRBV4-1, the J call TRBJ2-7; D possibly corresponds to TRBD2 (6 bases). The CDR3 sequence is 14 residues long. V lost 4 bases, J lost 1 base, and 11 bases lay in between. Germline lookup yields CDR1 MGHRA and CDR2 YSYEKL. In DNA form, the CDR3 reads TGCGCCAGCAGCCCTGCTAGCGTTTCCTACGAGCAGTACTTC. Translation: CASSPASVSYEQYF.

The chain has TRBV7-9 and TRBJ1-1; D perhaps matches TRBD1 (6 bases). V lost 5 bases, J lost 0 bases, and 13 bases lay in between. The CDR3 loop spans 15 amino acids. Germline V CDR1 and CDR2: SEHNR, FQNEAQ (reference sequence). CDR3 DNA sequence: TGTGCCAGCAGCCCGTCCGGACAGATGAACACTGAAGCTTTCTTT. It is translated as CASSPSGQMNTEAFF.

The rearrangement joins TRBV3-1 (or the pseudogene TRBV3-2) to TRBJ1-1, with a weak D call TRBD1 (6 bases). The V gene's germline CDR1 is LGHDT and CDR2 YNNKEL (reference sequence). The CDR3 is 13 amino acids. Trimming stripped 0 bases from V and 8 bases from J, with 10 bases between. Here the CDR3 DNA reads TGTGCCAGCAGCCAAGAAGGGGGAGTGGAAGCTTTCTTT. Translation gives CASSQEGGVEAFF.

The genes are TRBV4-1 and TRBJ2-1, with 11 bases aligning to TRBD2. This CDR3 region has 16 residues. Germline V lookup: CDR1 MGHRA, CDR2 YSYEKL. Unmatched junction bases numbered 5, after V lost 1 base and J lost 6 bases. Written as DNA, the CDR3 is TGCGCCAGCAGCCAAGGGGAAACTAGCGGGAGCAATGAGCAGTTCTTC. Its translation is CASSQGETSGSNEQFF.

This clone has just a few counts. The V and J genes are TRBV11-3 and TRBJ2-1, with 10 bases identical to TRBD2. From germline, CDR1 is SGHNT and CDR2 YENEEA. The CDR3 is made up of 14 amino acids. Trimming took 1 base from V and 7 from J; bases not matched to a gene: 1. The CDR3 region is CASSLGLAGNEQFF. CDR3 sequence (DNA): TGTGCCAGCAGCTTAGGACTAGCGGGTAATGAGCAGTTCTTC.

This chain uses TRBV27 with TRBJ2-7, with D perhaps TRBD1 (6 bases). In germline, CDR1 is MNHEY, CDR2 SMNVEV (reference sequence). There are 13 residues in the CDR3. V dropped 8 bases and J dropped 4 bases, with 15 bases sitting between them. Here the CDR3 reads CASSPNREYEQYF. CDR3 DNA: TGTGCCAGCTCCCCCAACAGGGAGTACGAGCAGTACTTC.

CDR3 bases: TGTGCCAGCAGCCCTCGGGTTTACGCTGAAGCTTTCTTT. Translating gives CASSPRVYAEAFF. The chain employs TRBV3-1 (or the pseudogene TRBV3-2) and TRBJ1-1; D call uncertain. Germline CDR1 is LGHDT and CDR2 is YNNKEL (reference sequence). This CDR3 contains 13 residues. V was trimmed by 4 bases and J by 6 bases, leaving 12 bases between them.

The sample holds a few counts of this clone. This chain uses TRBV4-3 with TRBJ2-3; TRBD1 agrees at 7 bases. This CDR3 comprises 16 residues. V lost 3 bases, J lost 0 bases, and 6 bases stayed unmatched. CDR1 LGHNA and CDR2 YSLEER come from the germline V gene. This CDR3 reads CASSQWDRASTDTQYF. The CDR3 DNA is TGCGCCAGCAGCCAGTGGGACAGAGCTAGCACAGATACGCAGTATTTT.

This clone was recorded a few times. The V call is TRBV7-3, the J call TRBJ1-6; 8 bases line up with TRBD1. This CDR3 is 15 amino acids long. In germline, CDR1 is SGHTA, CDR2 FQGTGA. J was trimmed by 9 bases and V by 4 bases; bases with no gene match: 8. CDR3: CASSSQGAGGSPLHF. DNA of the CDR3: TGTGCCAGCAGCTCCCAGGGGGCCGGTGGTTCACCCCTCCACTTT.

This clone was found a few times. The chain links TRBV6-6 to TRBJ2-1; 12 nucleotides line up with TRBD2. The CDR3 loop spans 14 amino acids. Germline CDR1 MNHNY, CDR2 SVGAGI (reference sequence). V lost 5 bases, J lost 5 bases, and 1 base stayed unmatched. The CDR3 loop reads CASSRTSGDNEQFF. The CDR3 DNA follows: TGTGCCAGCAGTCGGACTAGCGGGGACAATGAGCAGTTCTTC.

This clone showed up just once. V is TRBV14 and J is TRBJ2-3, with 9 bases lining up with TRBD2. J was trimmed by 4 bases and V by 3 bases; bases with no gene match: 5. CDR1 and CDR2 from the germline V gene are SGHDN and FVKESK. This CDR3 spans 15 amino acids. Here the CDR3 reads CASSQREGHADTQYF. The CDR3 bases are TGTGCCAGCAGCCAGCGGGAGGGCCACGCAGATACGCAGTATTTT.

J is TRBJ2-2 and V is TRBV29-1; 8 bases are shared with TRBD1. The CDR3 totals 13 residues. J was trimmed by 7 bases and V by 7 bases; bases with no gene match: 8. Germline CDR1 and CDR2: SQVTM and ANQGSEA. This CDR3 reads CSASGQADGELFF. The CDR3 coding sequence is TGCAGCGCCTCGGGACAGGCCGACGGGGAGCTGTTTTTT.

The V call is TRBV5-4, the J call TRBJ2-3, with 9 bases identical to TRBD1. Per germline, CDR1 SGHNT and CDR2 YYREEE (reference sequence). V shed 7 bases, J shed 3 bases, and the junction held 6 bases outside the gene matches. The CDR3 runs to 14 residues. The CDR3, as DNA: TGTGCCAGCGCCAGGACAGGGGTAACAGATACGCAGTATTTT. Translation gives CASARTGVTDTQYF.

This clone was picked up one time. The chain joins TRBV29-1 to TRBJ2-7; D is perhaps TRBD2 (6 bases). This CDR3 has 14 amino acids. V was cut by 4 bases and J by 4 bases, with 17 bases left in between. Germline lookup yields CDR1 SQVTM and CDR2 ANQGSEA. The CDR3: CSVGGPGTSYEQYF. The CDR3 DNA reads TGCAGCGTTGGGGGCCCTGGGACTTCATACGAGCAGTACTTC.